This T cell receptor beta chain was recovered during a study of glioma-infiltrating T cells after dendritic cell vaccination. Germline V gene data show CDR1 as LGHNT and CDR2 as FRNRAP. The CDR3 consists of 16 residues. Trimming at V came to 2 bases and at J to 7 bases, leaving 10 bases not matched to a gene. Method: immunoSEQ multiplex PCR; TCRdb's copy keeps in-frame clones and lacks some. The sample carries approximately 22,000 clones, roughly 78% recorded once. The sequencing used blood, collected before dendritic cell vaccination. The sequence derives from a human donor with glioblastoma. The chain links TRBV12-5 to TRBJ2-1, with 8 bases matching TRBD2. In nucleotides, the CDR3 is TGTGCTAGTGGTTTGAGTTTGAGAGCGGGGGAAAATGAGCAGTTCTTC. It is translated as CASGLSLRAGENEQFF.